The text below deals with one T cell receptor (beta chain). This specimen comes from a study of shared clonotypes between healthy human individuals. Cells designated naive CD8 were CD45RO-negative and were positively selected for CCR7, with terminally differentiated effector memory CD45RA+ cells excluded. Generated by immunoSEQ multiplex PCR, the TCRdb table keeps only in-frame clones and is missing some. The sample contains 2 million or so clones, approximately 94% of which appear only once. The receptor was derived from a man in his late teens or twenties in good health. The material sequenced was naive CD8+ T cells sorted from blood.

This CDR3 reads CASSLMGDEQYF. The CDR3 DNA sequence: TGTGCCAGCAGCTTGATGGGGGACGAGCAGTACTTC. The rearrangement uses TRBV7-8 and TRBJ2-7; D may match TRBD1 or TRBD2 (5 bases each). The CDR3 extends over 12 amino acids. Germline CDR1 reads SGHVS; CDR2 reads FQNEAQ. V gave up 3 bases and J gave up 5 bases, with 8 bases separating them.